Listed here are 28 T cell receptor beta chains from one sample, sequenced in a study of blood T cells in healthy people across ages (dated by TCRdb to between 2015 and 2016). The library relied on 5' RACE. Sequenced using an Illumina HiSeq 2500. A second PCR of about 7 to 12 cycles was run with a J-beta primer mix and a sample-barcoded 5' primer. TCRdb itself trimmed the public reads at Q25 with fastp, ran MiXCR and retained productive beta chains. Each entry merges the rows of one CDR3 protein and shows their most common DNA and genes. The table for this sample lists around 1,500,000 distinct CDR3 sequences; roughly 28% of them were counted only once. Around 7.7% of the sample comes from the top ten. Sequenced material: blood. These receptors all come from a woman aged 30 to 39 in good health.

On this clonotype: The germline gene is not matched at one end of the junction; a read error may be the cause. The J gene is TRBJ2-2, the V gene TRBV7-2; 13 nucleotides match TRBD2. Germline V gene lookup returns CDR1 SGHTA and CDR2 FQGNSA. The CDR3 covers 18 residues. The CDR3 DNA reads as TGTGCCAGCAGCCCCCAACGACTAGCGGGAGGACGTAACGGGAAGCTGTTTTTT. Encoded protein: CASSPQRLAGGRNGKLFF.

This clonotype has a handful of counts. The chain uses TRBV20-1 and TRBJ1-2, with 8 nucleotides matching TRBD1. V lost 2 bases, J lost 0 bases, and 8 bases stayed unmatched. The CDR3 is 16 amino acids. Germline V CDR1 and CDR2: DFQATT, SNEGSKA (reference sequence). CDR3 DNA: TGCAGTGCTAGACCGGGGGACAGGAGAGCTAACTATGGCTACACCTTC. It translates to CSARPGDRRANYGYTF.

V usage is TRBV20-1 and J usage is TRBJ1-2; a possible D gene is TRBD1 (6 bases). The V gene's germline CDR1 is DFQATT and CDR2 SNEGSKA (reference sequence). CDR3 length equals 13 residues. CDR3 DNA: TGCGGAATCGGGGGGGGCGATGACTATGGCTACACCTTC. Its translation: CGIGGGDDYGYTF.

The sample holds a few counts of this clonotype. The chain links TRBV28 to TRBJ2-7; D might be TRBD2 (5 bases). This CDR3 is 13 amino acids long. CDR1 and CDR2 from the germline V gene are MDHEN and SYDVKM. The V end was cut by 7 bases, the J end by 6 bases, with 16 bases between. The CDR3 is CASKIIREGEQYF. DNA for the CDR3: TGTGCCAGCAAGATCATCCGCGAGGGCGAGCAGTACTTC.

The chain joins TRBV7-9 to TRBJ1-2, with TRBD1 as a possible D gene (5 bases). This CDR3 region has 14 residues. V was cut by 0 bases and J by 8 bases, with 13 bases left in between. Germline V lookup: CDR1 SEHNR, CDR2 FQNEAQ (reference sequence). The CDR3 region is CASSLAPGRSGYTF. In nucleotides, the CDR3 is TGTGCCAGCAGCTTAGCTCCAGGGCGAAGCGGCTACACCTTC.

This chain joins TRBV5-1 and TRBJ2-3; 10 bases are shared with TRBD2. With 4 bases clipped from V and 2 bases from J, the junction kept 10 bases outside the gene matches. The CDR3 is made up of 17 amino acids. Per germline, CDR1 SGHRS and CDR2 YFSETQ. As DNA, the CDR3 is TGCGCCAGCAGCCCCGGTCTAGCGGGAGCCCCCACAGATACGCAGTATTTT. Its protein product is CASSPGLAGAPTDTQYF.

This clonotype has a count of ten or more. The gene calls are TRBV5-1 and TRBJ2-1, with 7 nucleotides matching TRBD1. The CDR3 contains 15 residues. Per the germline V gene, CDR1 is SGHRS and CDR2 is YFSETQ. The V and J ends lost 4 bases and 9 bases, in that order; junction bases with no gene match: 13. The CDR3 sequence is CASSPPGTDGREQFF. The DNA of the CDR3 is TGCGCCAGCAGCCCACCCGGGACAGATGGGCGTGAGCAGTTCTTC.

The chain is built from TRBV20-1 and TRBJ2-1, with TRBD2 identical over 7 bases. Per germline, CDR1 DFQATT and CDR2 SNEGSKA (reference sequence). The CDR3 extends over 14 amino acids. J lost 0 bases, V lost 6 bases, and 5 bases had no gene match. The CDR3 nucleotides read TGCAGTGCCATGAGCGGGAACTCCTACAATGAGCAGTTCTTC. Residues: CSAMSGNSYNEQFF.

This clonotype was seen a few times. The chain employs TRBV27 and TRBJ2-7, with D possibly matching TRBD2 (5 bases). The CDR3 extends over 13 amino acids. Trimming took 2 bases from V and 3 from J, leaving 8 bases between them. The germline gives CDR1 MNHEY, CDR2 SMNVEV (reference sequence). The CDR3: CASSLGENYEQYF. CDR3 bases: TGTGCCAGCAGTTTAGGGGAGAACTACGAGCAGTACTTC.

In its sample, this clonotype was seen many times. This chain connects TRBV6-5 to TRBJ2-5; D is possibly TRBD1 or TRBD2 (6 bases each). V lost 4 bases and J lost 5, with 17 bases in between. The CDR3 is 15 residues long. CDR1 is MNHEY, CDR2 SVGAGI, per germline. DNA of the CDR3: TGTGCCAGCAGTTCTCTAGGGGGAGGAGGTGAGACCCAGTACTTC. Its protein is CASSSLGGGGETQYF.

The V and J genes are TRBV29-1 and TRBJ2-5; no clear D. The germline gives CDR1 SQVTM, CDR2 ANQGSEA. V lost 7 bases and J lost 4, with 7 bases in between. This CDR3 region has 10 residues. Here the CDR3 reads CSGLRETQYF. In DNA form, the CDR3 reads TGCAGCGGCCTGCGAGAGACCCAGTACTTC.

This clonotype was detected a few times. The gene calls are TRBV5-1 and TRBJ2-7; D may be TRBD1 or TRBD2 (5 bases each). The CDR3 consists of 13 residues. CDR1 is SGHRS, CDR2 YFSETQ, per germline. Trimming pared 3 bases from V and 5 bases from J, leaving 12 bases between. CDR3 residues: CASSSLGTDEQYF. CDR3 coding DNA: TGCGCCAGCAGCTCTTTAGGGACGGACGAGCAGTACTTC.

In its sample, this clonotype was seen once. A much larger clone is a single base away; this may be a read error. CDR3 bases: TGCAGCGGGGGGCAGATCACCTACGAGCAGGACTTC. This sequence encodes CSGGQITYEQDF. The V and J genes are TRBV29-1 and TRBJ2-7; D might be TRBD1 (6 bases). Germline values: CDR1 SQVTM, CDR2 ANQGSEA. The CDR3 runs to 12 residues.

This clonotype was counted a few times. The gene calls are TRBV29-1 and TRBJ2-1, with TRBD2 as a possible D gene (5 bases). Germline assignment: CDR1 SQVTM and CDR2 ANQGSEA. V was clipped by 2 bases and J by 13 bases, with 12 bases between them. The CDR3 sequence is 11 residues long. The CDR3 DNA reads as TGCAGCGTTGAACGGGGAAGTGATCAGTTCTTC. Translation gives CSVERGSDQFF.

Of note for this clonotype: One end of the junction fails to match germline, which may point to a read error. This chain uses TRBV7-6 with TRBJ2-6, with TRBD1 identical over 12 bases. The CDR3 totals 18 residues. Germline assignment: CDR1 SGHVS and CDR2 FNYEAQ. CDR3 residues: CAGSFPGQGAPGANVLTF. In nucleotides, the CDR3 is TGTGCCGGCAGCTTCCCGGGACAGGGGGCGCCTGGGGCCAACGTCCTGACTTTC. The variable domain in full, completed from reference TRBV7-6 and TRBJ2-6, reads GAGVSQSPRYKVTKRGQDVALRCDPISGHVSLYWYRQALGQGPEFLTYFNYEAQQDKSGLPNDRFSAERPEGSISTLTIQRTEQRDSAMYRCAGSFPGQGAPGANVLTFGAGSRLTVL.

This chain joins TRBV6-6 and TRBJ1-5, with a tentative D call TRBD1 (6 bases). CDR1 is MNHNY, CDR2 SVGAGI, per germline (reference sequence). CDR3 size: 15 residues. The ends were cut back, 10 bases at V and 0 bases at J, with 16 bases in the middle. The CDR3 here is CAIRSRDNSNQPQHF. The CDR3 coding sequence is TGTGCCATCAGGTCCCGGGACAATAGCAATCAGCCCCAGCATTTT.

The chain couples TRBV18 to TRBJ2-7; possibly TRBD2 for D (5 bases). The germline V and J ends were trimmed by 3 bases and 1 base, with 13 bases remaining between them. Germline loops: CDR1 KGHSH, CDR2 LQKENI. This CDR3 comprises 15 residues. The CDR3, as DNA: TGTGCCAGCTCACCTGGGCGGGTGATTTCCTACGAGCAGTACTTC. Residues: CASSPGRVISYEQYF.

Concerning this clonotype: A read error is possible here, since a much larger clone lies one base away. No conserved phenylalanine or tryptophan is present at the end of the CDR3, so a read error is the likely explanation. The rearrangement uses TRBV6-1 and TRBJ2-1; 9 positions match TRBD2. The CDR3 is made up of 16 amino acids. Germline CDR1 is MNHNS and CDR2 is SASEGT. The junction had 6 bases not matched to a gene; V was cut back by 0 bases and J by 6 bases. The CDR3 sequence: CASSEAHSGSGNEQFL. CDR3 coding DNA: TGTGCCAGCAGTGAAGCCCATAGCGGGAGTGGCAATGAGCAGTTCTTA.

The chain uses TRBV15 and TRBJ2-7, with 7 bases fitting TRBD2. V lost 3 bases and J lost 7; bases outside the gene matches: 18. Germline V lookup: CDR1 LNHNV, CDR2 YYDKDF (reference sequence). The CDR3 totals 17 residues. For the CDR3, the DNA is TGTGCCACCAGCAGGGCTGACGGGGCTAGCGGACCTCGGGAGCAGTACTTC. The encoded protein is CATSRADGASGPREQYF.

This clonotype appeared a few times. The V gene is TRBV5-1, the J gene TRBJ1-6, with D possibly TRBD1 on 6 matching bases. Trimming left V 0 bases short and J 9 bases short, with 13 bases between. Germline CDR1 and CDR2: SGHRS and YFSETQ. The CDR3 runs to 15 residues. CDR3 bases: TGCGCCAGCAGCTTGGAGGGGGGGACCATTTCACCCCTCCACTTT. It is translated as CASSLEGGTISPLHF.

The chain couples TRBV6-5 to TRBJ1-1; no clear D gene. CDR1 is MNHEY, CDR2 SVGAGI, per germline. The germline V and J ends were trimmed by 1 base and 1 base, with 4 bases remaining between them. The CDR3 is 13 amino acids. CDR3 residues: CASSYFRNTEAFF. For the CDR3, the DNA is TGTGCCAGCAGTTACTTTAGGAACACTGAAGCTTTCTTT.

The rearrangement uses TRBV5-1 and TRBJ1-1; D is possibly TRBD1 (6 bases). Trimming left V 7 bases short and J 1 base short, with 17 bases between. Germline V gene data show CDR1 as SGHRS and CDR2 as YFSETQ. The CDR3 is made up of 15 amino acids. CDR3: CASRDGGAGNTEAFF. The CDR3 region has the DNA TGCGCCAGCCGGGACGGGGGCGCGGGGAACACTGAAGCTTTCTTT.

This clonotype occurred a few times. The chain uses TRBV5-1 and TRBJ2-7; the D gene could be TRBD1 or TRBD2 (5 bases each). In germline, CDR1 is SGHRS, CDR2 YFSETQ. Deletions cut 2 bases from V and 10 bases from J, with 22 bases between. There are 15 residues in the CDR3. The DNA for the CDR3 is TGCGCCAGCAGCTTACAACCGGGACCTCAAGAGGCCCAGTACTTC. It encodes CASSLQPGPQEAQYF.

This clonotype was observed a few times. At one end the junction does not follow the germline gene, possibly because of a read error. The CDR3 DNA reads as TGTGCCAGGCGGTTGACTGAAGTTTTCTTT. Translation gives CARRLTEVFF. The rearrangement links TRBV10-3 to TRBJ1-1; D unresolved. The germline gives CDR1 ENHRY, CDR2 SYGVKD. This CDR3 is built from 10 residues.

This clonotype has at least ten counts. The gene calls are TRBV5-1 and TRBJ2-7, with D perhaps matching TRBD2 (6 bases). Trimming removed 4 bases at V and 4 bases at J, with 15 bases between. The CDR3 contains 14 residues. Germline loops: CDR1 SGHRS, CDR2 YFSETQ. CDR3 DNA sequence: TGCGCCAGCAGCCGGGGGACGGATAGTTACGAGCAGTACTTC. This sequence encodes CASSRGTDSYEQYF. Full variable domain (missing parts from reference TRBV5-1 and TRBJ2-7): KAGVTQTPRYLIKTRGQQVTLSCSPISGHRSVSWYQQTPGQGLQFLFEYFSETQRNKGNFPGRFSGRQFSNSRSEMNVSTLELGDSALYLCASSRGTDSYEQYFGPGTRLTVT.

The V and J genes are TRBV28 and TRBJ1-1; D remains ambiguous. V lost 5 bases and J 5 bases, leaving 18 bases between the germline ends. Germline CDR1 and CDR2: MDHEN and SYDVKM. The CDR3 length is 15 residues. CDR3: CASSGRAGPLTEAFF. For the CDR3, the DNA is TGTGCCAGCAGTGGCCGGGCAGGCCCCCTGACTGAAGCTTTCTTT.

This clonotype was detected ten times or more. This chain connects TRBV28 to TRBJ1-2; D gene uncertain. Trimming removed 6 bases at V and 7 bases at J, with 15 bases between. CDR1 and CDR2 (germline): MDHEN, SYDVKM. The CDR3 runs to 13 residues. The CDR3 DNA follows: TGTGCCAGCAGGCGGAACGGCGGTAGTGGCTACACCTTC. This encodes CASRRNGGSGYTF.

The chain has TRBV4-1 and TRBJ2-1; TRBD1 agrees at 8 bases. V gave up 1 base and J gave up 3 bases; unmatched junction bases: 2. This CDR3 spans 15 amino acids. Germline lookup yields CDR1 MGHRA and CDR2 YSYEKL. CDR3 DNA: TGCGCCAGCAGCCAAGTGGACAGGGACTACAATGAGCAGTTCTTC. This sequence encodes CASSQVDRDYNEQFF.